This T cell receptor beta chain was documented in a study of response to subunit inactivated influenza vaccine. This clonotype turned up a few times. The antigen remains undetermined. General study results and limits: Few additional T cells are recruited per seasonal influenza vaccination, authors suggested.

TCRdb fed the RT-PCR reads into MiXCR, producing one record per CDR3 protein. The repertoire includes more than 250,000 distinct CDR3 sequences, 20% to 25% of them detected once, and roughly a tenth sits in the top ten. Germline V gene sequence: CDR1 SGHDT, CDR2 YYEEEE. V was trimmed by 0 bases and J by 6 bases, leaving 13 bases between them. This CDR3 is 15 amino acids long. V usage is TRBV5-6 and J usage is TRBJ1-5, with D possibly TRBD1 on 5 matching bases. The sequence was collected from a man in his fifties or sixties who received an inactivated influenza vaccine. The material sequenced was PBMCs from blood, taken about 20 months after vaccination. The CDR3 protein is CASSLAGSRGQPQHF. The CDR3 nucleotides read TGTGCCAGCAGCTTGGCAGGGAGCCGCGGTCAGCCCCAGCATTTT.